The rows below give T cell receptor beta chains drawn from one sample of a study of shared clonotypes between healthy human individuals. The data were produced by immunoSEQ multiplex PCR, yet TCRdb's version contains in-frame clones alone and is incomplete. The sample contains about 2.4 million clones, 80% to 95% of which appear only once. The sequencing sample was made of naive CD4+ T cells from PBMCs. Receptors were obtained from a man aged 18 to 30 in good health. Some clones in this sample may be carry-over from other donors' samples. The CDR3 runs from the conserved cysteine through the conserved F or W. Each record gives: V gene, D gene, clone size, J gene, CDR3 length, CDR3 protein, CDR3 DNA. D genes are given only for firm matches. A row's size may be missing; if present it is once, few, many or a size class.

TRBV5-1	TRBD1	NA	TRBJ2-5	15	CASSLDPDRGKTQYF	TGCGCCAGCAGCTTGGACCCGGACAGGGGAAAGACCCAGTACTTC
TRBV5-8	NA	NA	TRBJ1-4	14	CASSLSLQSEKLFF	TGTGCCAGCAGCTTGTCCCTACAGTCCGAAAAACTGTTTTTT
TRBV4-1	NA	NA	TRBJ2-7	15	CASSPQLRSSYEQYF	TGCGCCAGCAGCCCGCAGCTTCGAAGCTCCTACGAGCAGTACTTC
TRBV7-2	NA	few	TRBJ1-5	15	CASSLTGLSNQPQHF	TGTGCCAGCAGCCTCACAGGGTTGAGCAATCAGCCCCAGCATTTT
TRBV5-4	NA	NA	TRBJ2-5	14	CASSFTRGGETQYF	TGTGCCAGCAGCTTCACTAGGGGAGGTGAGACCCAGTACTTC
TRBV10-2	TRBD1	NA	TRBJ1-4	13	CATTGTGGAKLFF	TGCGCCACGACGGGGACAGGGGGCGCAAAACTGTTTTTT
TRBV30	NA	NA	TRBJ2-7	18	CAWRYHHGTSSSSYEQYF	TGTGCCTGGAGGTACCACCACGGGACTTCCTCTAGCTCCTACGAGCAGTACTTC
TRBV2	NA	once	TRBJ2-5	12	CASSGPMETQYF	TGTGCCAGCAGTGGCCCCATGGAGACCCAGTACTTC
TRBV5-6	TRBD2	NA	TRBJ2-7	18	CASRVLWKPGLAVHEQYF	TGTGCCAGCAGAGTCCTCTGGAAGCCGGGACTAGCAGTCCACGAGCAGTACTTC
TRBV6-5	TRBD1	NA	TRBJ1-1	15	CASSINRGSNTEAFF	TGTGCCAGCAGTATCAACAGGGGAAGTAACACTGAAGCTTTCTTT
TRBV7-3	NA	NA	TRBJ2-5	16	CASSPTGASKRETQYF	TGTGCCAGCAGCCCGACGGGAGCTAGCAAGCGAGAGACCCAGTACTTC
TRBV28	TRBD1	NA	TRBJ2-7	17	CASSSPTRQGFFYEQYF	TGTGCCAGCAGCTCGCCAACGCGACAGGGGTTTTTCTACGAGCAGTACTTC
TRBV4-1	NA	NA	TRBJ2-5	17	CASSPLGGGEYQETQYF	TGCGCCAGCAGCCCCTTGGGGGGCGGCGAGTACCAAGAGACCCAGTACTTC
TRBV19	NA	NA	TRBJ2-2	16	CASKGVGQGNTGELFF	TGTGCCAGTAAAGGCGTAGGGCAGGGGAACACCGGGGAGCTGTTTTTT
TRBV27	TRBD2	NA	TRBJ2-7	14	CASGASGLADEQYF	TGTGCCAGCGGGGCTAGCGGCCTGGCGGACGAGCAGTACTTC
TRBV11-2	NA	NA	TRBJ1-4	13	CASSLIGGEKLFF	TGTGCCAGCAGCTTAATAGGGGGGGAAAAACTGTTTTTT
TRBV28	TRBD2	NA	TRBJ2-5	15	CASSFGLAGVETQYF	TGTGCCAGCAGTTTTGGACTAGCGGGAGTGGAGACCCAGTACTTC
TRBV6-1	NA	NA	TRBJ2-7	14	CASSEGGSSYEQYF	TGTGCCAGCAGTGAAGGCGGCAGCTCCTACGAGCAGTACTTC
TRBV7-3	TRBD1	NA	TRBJ2-5	15	CASSLRTGAGETQYF	TGTGCCAGCAGCCTAAGGACAGGGGCCGGAGAGACCCAGTACTTC
TRBV6-6	NA	NA	TRBJ2-3	13	CATDLGGTDTQYF	TGTGCCACCGATTTGGGGGGAACAGATACGCAGTATTTT
TRBV7-9	NA	NA	TRBJ1-5	15	CASSLGGHSPGPQHF	TGTGCCAGCAGCTTAGGAGGACATTCCCCTGGGCCCCAGCATTTT
TRBV28	NA	NA	TRBJ1-3	15	CASSLSRVIGNTIYF	TGTGCCAGCAGTTTGAGCCGGGTTATTGGAAACACCATATATTTT
TRBV7-7	NA	NA	TRBJ2-7	13	CASSLARSQGQYF	TGTGCCAGCAGCTTAGCCCGGAGTCAGGGGCAGTACTTC
TRBV19	NA	NA	TRBJ2-7	16	CASSTLGGDSSYEQYF	TGTGCCAGTAGTACCCTGGGGGGCGACAGCTCCTACGAGCAGTACTTC
TRBV4-1	NA	NA	TRBJ1-2	14	CASSQEQGYYGYTF	TGCGCCAGCAGCCAAGAGCAGGGGTACTATGGCTACACCTTC
TRBV7-9	NA	NA	TRBJ2-7	15	CASSLEGGHSYEQYF	TGTGCCAGCAGCTTAGAGGGGGGGCACTCCTACGAGCAGTACTTC
TRBV5-5	NA	once	TRBJ2-7	14	CASSLVGSTYEQYF	TGTGCCAGCAGCTTGGTGGGCAGTACCTACGAGCAGTACTTC
TRBV18	TRBD1	once	TRBJ1-5	15	CASSPQGAGNQPQHF	TGTGCCAGCTCACCCCAGGGGGCGGGCAATCAGCCCCAGCATTTT
TRBV28	NA	NA	TRBJ1-2	14	CASSLGRENYGYTF	TGTGCCAGCAGTTTAGGCAGAGAAAACTATGGCTACACCTTC
TRBV6-5	NA	NA	TRBJ2-4	12	CASSPTGDIQYF	TGTGCCAGCAGCCCGACAGGAGACATTCAGTACTTC
TRBV29-1	TRBD1	NA	TRBJ2-3	14	CSHKRDRGLDTQYF	TGCAGCCATAAACGCGACAGGGGGCTTGATACGCAGTATTTT
TRBV7-8	NA	NA	TRBJ1-3	14	CASSFPETGNTIYF	TGTGCCAGCAGCTTTCCGGAAACCGGAAACACCATATATTTT
TRBV5-4	NA	NA	TRBJ2-5	14	CASSPGQRGETQYF	TGTGCCAGCAGCCCAGGACAGCGCGGAGAGACCCAGTACTTC
TRBV29-1	TRBD1	NA	TRBJ2-7	15	CSVEAVGTGSYEQYF	TGCAGCGTTGAAGCTGTAGGGACAGGGTCCTACGAGCAGTACTTC
TRBV6-6	NA	NA	TRBJ2-2	15	CASSYFQGGTGELFF	TGTGCCAGCAGTTATTTCCAGGGGGGAACCGGGGAGCTGTTTTTT
TRBV30	TRBD2	NA	TRBJ2-2	20	CAWRRRTAGLAGGRDGELFF	TGTGCCTGGAGACGTCGGACAGCTGGACTAGCGGGAGGCAGGGACGGGGAGCTGTTTTTT
TRBV5-1	NA	few	TRBJ1-1	14	CASSLQVGNTEAFF	TGCGCCAGCAGCTTGCAGGTGGGGAACACTGAAGCTTTCTTT
TRBV6-1	NA	NA	TRBJ1-1	15	CASGRGISVNTEAFF	TGTGCCAGTGGCAGAGGAATTTCGGTGAACACTGAAGCTTTCTTT
TRBV18	NA	NA	TRBJ2-5	12	CASSPPGETQYF	TGTGCCAGCTCCCCCCCCGGGGAGACCCAGTACTTC
TRBV15	NA	NA	TRBJ2-1	13	CATSSYGRDEQFF	TGTGCCACCAGCAGCTATGGGCGGGATGAGCAGTTCTTC
TRBV30	NA	NA	TRBJ2-1	15	CALAGTASSYNEQFF	TGTGCCTTAGCCGGGACGGCGAGCTCCTACAATGAGCAGTTCTTC
TRBV4-1	TRBD1	NA	TRBJ2-2	17	CASSLKYRGANTGELFF	TGCGCCAGCAGCCTAAAGTACAGGGGGGCAAACACCGGGGAGCTGTTTTTT
TRBV7-9	NA	once	TRBJ2-7	12	CASSLVAYEQYF	TGTGCCAGCAGCTTAGTGGCCTACGAGCAGTACTTC
TRBV5-1	NA	NA	TRBJ2-7	15	CASSPWYGTSYEQYF	TGCGCCAGCAGCCCCTGGTACGGGACCTCCTACGAGCAGTACTTC
TRBV11-2	TRBD2	NA	TRBJ2-3	17	CASSSRGGRLLTDTQYF	TGTGCCAGCAGCTCCCGGGGGGGACGGCTCCTCACAGATACGCAGTATTTT
TRBV6-6	TRBD2	NA	TRBJ2-1	15	CASTKRTSQYNEQFF	TGTGCCAGCACGAAGAGGACTAGCCAATACAATGAGCAGTTCTTC
TRBV5-1	NA	NA	TRBJ2-3	19	CASSYPGGPEVWATDTQYF	TGCGCCAGCAGCTACCCCGGGGGCCCGGAGGTCTGGGCTACAGATACGCAGTATTTT
TRBV27	NA	NA	TRBJ2-7	16	CASSLLGTLGSYEQYF	TGTGCCAGCAGTTTATTAGGGACACTGGGCTCCTACGAGCAGTACTTC
TRBV28	NA	once	TRBJ2-7	14	CASSSPAYSYEQYF	TGTGCCAGCAGTTCCCCCGCCTACTCCTACGAGCAGTACTTC
TRBV28	TRBD1	NA	TRBJ2-7	14	CASSRDRDRNEQYF	TGTGCCAGCAGTAGGGACAGGGATCGGAACGAGCAGTACTTC
TRBV6-5	NA	NA	TRBJ2-7	15	CASSYGRYGAYEQYF	TGTGCCAGCAGCTACGGACGGTACGGGGCCTACGAGCAGTACTTC
TRBV7-9	NA	NA	TRBJ1-1	17	CASSTTQGFGAITEAFF	TGTGCCAGCAGCACGACTCAGGGGTTCGGAGCGATTACTGAAGCTTTCTTT
TRBV19	NA	NA	TRBJ1-2	12	CASSIAGRGYTF	TGTGCCAGTAGTATTGCGGGGAGAGGCTACACCTTC
TRBV5-4	NA	NA	TRBJ2-1	15	CASNLWGMSYNEQFF	TGTGCCAGCAACTTATGGGGGATGTCCTACAATGAGCAGTTCTTC
TRBV6-1	NA	once	TRBJ1-1	14	CASSDLGLYTEAFF	TGTGCCAGCAGTGATTTGGGTTTATACACTGAAGCTTTCTTT
TRBV12-5	NA	NA	TRBJ2-7	14	CASAPGTGAYEQYF	TGTGCTAGTGCACCCGGGACTGGGGCCTACGAGCAGTACTTC
TRBV2	TRBD1	NA	TRBJ1-5	13	CASRDRLGQPQHF	TGTGCCAGCAGGGACAGGCTAGGACAGCCCCAGCATTTT